Listed below are T cell receptor beta chains from one sample, sequenced in a study of cytomegalovirus exposure and HLA in healthy donors. TCRdb keeps only in-frame clones here, not all; method: immunoSEQ multiplex PCR. The sample lists approximately 46,000 clones, 93% occurring once. The specimen sequenced was PBMCs. These receptor sequences come from a young woman in good health and CMV-seronegative. Each CDR3 is given with its conserved first and last residue. D genes are given only for firm matches. A clone size is listed for some rows: how often the clone was seen (once, few, many), or a class if it is expanded.

>19|TRBV28|.|TRBJ1-3|.
CASSFPPYVRQASGNTIYF
>15|TRBV6-4|medium-sized|TRBJ2-1|TRBD2
CASSQREAGGGEQFF
>18|TRBV28|.|TRBJ2-7|.
CASTFGQTLAESSYEQYF
>13|TRBV10-3|.|TRBJ1-1|.
CAISERKESEAFF
>14|TRBV7-2|.|TRBJ2-7|TRBD2
CASSFSGSRDEQYF
>14|TRBV5-1|.|TRBJ2-2|.
CASSLGGFTGELFF
>13|TRBV2|.|TRBJ2-7|TRBD2
CATTSGSSYEQYF
>15|TRBV28|.|TRBJ1-1|.
CASRNRGHMNTEAFF
>16|TRBV6-4|.|TRBJ2-2|TRBD2
CASSRLAGEATGELFF
>20|TRBV5-3|.|TRBJ1-2|TRBD1
CARSFTLSTGQGRTLGGYTF
>17|TRBV2|.|TRBJ2-4|TRBD1
CASSAATGDSAKNIQYF
>13|TRBV6-1|few|TRBJ1-2|.
CASSMRHVYGYTF
>14|TRBV19|.|TRBJ1-1|.
CASSMLSGATEAFF